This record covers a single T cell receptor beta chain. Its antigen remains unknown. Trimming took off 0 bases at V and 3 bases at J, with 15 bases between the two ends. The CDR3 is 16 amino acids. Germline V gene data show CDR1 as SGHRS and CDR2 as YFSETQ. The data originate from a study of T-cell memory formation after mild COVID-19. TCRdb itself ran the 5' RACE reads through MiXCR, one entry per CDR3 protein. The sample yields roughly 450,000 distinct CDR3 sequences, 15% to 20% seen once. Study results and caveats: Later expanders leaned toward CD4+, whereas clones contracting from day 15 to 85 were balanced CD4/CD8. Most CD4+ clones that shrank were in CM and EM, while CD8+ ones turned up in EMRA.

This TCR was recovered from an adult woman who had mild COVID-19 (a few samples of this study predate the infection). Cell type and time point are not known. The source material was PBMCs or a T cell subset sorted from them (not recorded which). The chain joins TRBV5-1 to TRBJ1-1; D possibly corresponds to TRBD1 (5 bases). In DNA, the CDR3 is TGCGCCAGCAGCTTGGGACAGCCCTTGGGGTACACTGAAGCTTTCTTT. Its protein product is CASSLGQPLGYTEAFF.